Below, 5 T cell receptor beta chains from the same sample are listed, as sequenced in a study of cytomegalovirus exposure and HLA in healthy donors. Use of 60 Vbeta and 13 Jbeta primers characterized the PCR. Assay: immunoSEQ multiplex PCR; the TCRdb copy retains only in-frame clones and omits some. The table includes 160,000 or so clones, roughly 79% detected once. The specimen was PBMCs. These receptors all stem from a man aged 35 to 55 in good health and CMV-seronegative.

This clone is a singleton in its sample. The rearrangement uses TRBV5-1 and TRBJ2-7; tentatively, D is TRBD2 (6 bases). Trimming removed 4 bases from V and 4 bases from J, with 15 bases in between. The CDR3 length is 14 residues. CDR1 is SGHRS, CDR2 YFSETQ, per germline. The CDR3: CASSPTMGGYEQYF. The CDR3 region has the DNA TGCGCCAGCAGCCCTACGATGGGGGGTTACGAGCAGTACTTC. Filled out from reference TRBV5-1 and TRBJ2-7, the complete variable domain reads KAGVTQTPRYLIKTRGQQVTLSCSPISGHRSVSWYQQTPGQGLQFLFEYFSETQRNKGNFPGRFSGRQFSNSRSEMNVSTLELGDSALYLCASSPTMGGYEQYFGPGTRLTVT.

This rearrangement joins TRBV19 to TRBJ1-1; D ambiguous. V lost 6 bases and J lost 5, with 10 bases in between. The CDR3 totals 12 residues. The germline V gene encodes CDR1 LNHDA and CDR2 SQIVND (reference sequence). This CDR3 is CASRGGRTEAFF. For the CDR3, the DNA is TGTGCCAGTAGGGGAGGAAGAACTGAAGCTTTCTTT. Together with reference TRBV19 and TRBJ1-1, the CDR3 gives the full variable domain: DGGITQSPKYLFRKEGQNVTLSCEQNLNHDAMYWYRQDPGQGLRLIYYSQIVNDFQKGDIAEGYSVSREKKESFPLTVTSAQKNPTAFYLCASRGGRTEAFFGQGTRLTVV.

The chain carries TRBV5-1 and TRBJ2-7; D is ambiguous. Germline V lookup: CDR1 SGHRS, CDR2 YFSETQ. Trimming shortened V by 0 bases and J by 6 bases, and 7 bases separated the two germline ends. CDR3 size: 12 residues. CDR3 bases: TGCGCCAGCAGCTTGGCCCCCGGCGAGCAGTACTTC. Its translation is CASSLAPGEQYF.

The gene calls are TRBV6-1 and TRBJ1-6, with 7 bases aligning to TRBD1. Per germline, CDR1 MNHNS and CDR2 SASEGT. V dropped 4 bases and J dropped 15; count of bases not matched to a gene: 12. There are 14 residues in the CDR3. The CDR3 region is CASSVETGRPDLHF. CDR3 sequence (DNA): TGTGCCAGCAGTGTTGAGACAGGGCGTCCGGACCTCCACTTT.

The V and J genes are TRBV7-9 and TRBJ1-5; tentatively, D is TRBD1 (5 bases). V lost 5 bases and J lost 9, with 8 bases in between. CDR1 is SEHNR, CDR2 FQNEAQ, per germline (reference sequence). CDR3 length equals 11 residues. This CDR3 is CASSLQGPQHF. The CDR3 coding sequence is TGTGCCAGCAGCCTCCAGGGGCCCCAGCATTTT.